This section outlines one T cell receptor beta chain sequence together with its context. Sequencing was performed with immunoSEQ multiplex PCR; in TCRdb, only in-frame clones are kept and a portion is missing. Here the sample spans fewer than 350,000 clones, around 85% being singletons. The sample belongs to a study of blood T cell repertoires in COVID-19. Germline-derived CDR1 and CDR2 are SNHLY and FYNNEI. The germline V and J ends were trimmed by 6 bases and 5 bases, with 16 bases remaining between them. CDR3 length equals 14 residues. The receptor was isolated from a woman aged 45-65 years with active or convalescent COVID-19. This sequence joins TRBV2 and TRBJ1-1; weak D call: TRBD1 (5 bases). Sequenced material: peripheral blood. The DNA of the CDR3 is TGTGCCAGCAGCCGGGACGCGGGGAGTACTGAAGCTTTCTTT. As protein: CASSRDAGSTEAFF.